The present entry profiles one TCR beta chain with its context. This clonotype turned up a few times. The antigen it binds to is not known. This may be a read error: a much more frequent sequence differs by one nucleotide. Clipping removes 6 bases from V and 6 bases from J, with 14 as the unmatched junction base count. From its cysteine to its phenylalanine, the CDR3 spans 16 amino acids. Only the CDR3 part of the read is kept: 48 bases, read in frame from the first base. Via the germline V gene, CDR1 is MDHEN and CDR2 SYDVKM. These data are taken from a study of regulatory T cells in long-lasting Graves disease (dated by TCRdb to the early 2020s). Regarding the research as a whole: To count as having persistent Graves' disease, a patient had to have received antithyroid drug treatment for over 5 years with TSH receptor autoantibodies remaining persistently positive. Persistent Graves' disease patients were compared with newly diagnosed Graves' disease patients by peripheral blood TCR sequencing and RNA sequencing. The study was conducted in China and was registered as a clinical trial. A total of about 33 samples were covered by TCR sequencing, comprising around 13 persistent and around 20 newly diagnosed Graves' disease patients. Antithyroid drugs had been taken for roughly 10 years on average by persistent Graves' disease patients in the clinical cohort.

Preparation of the library involved multiplex PCR. TCRdb names Illumina HiSeq 4000 as the instrument used. TCR beta libraries were built with iRepertoire HTBI primers and Arm-PCR amplification of CDR3 regions. Before sequencing, the PCR products went through gel purification. The authors' analysis ran thus. Across samples, about 64 TRBV and roughly 15 TRBJ segments were identified and used for gene usage analysis of CDR3 amino acid clonotypes. COPE and FqMerger were used to merge the filtered high-quality paired reads into contigs. BLAST was used to align contigs to the IMGT TRBV, TRBD and TRBJ reference genes, and CDR3 was defined following IMGT. Any clonotype with a frequency above 0.1% was counted as a highly expanded clone. Repertoire diversity was measured by Shannon entropy, and V-J evenness by the Gini coefficient. A clonotype found in more than one individual was treated as public. Using fastp trimming at Q25 and MiXCR clonotype assembly, TCRdb reanalyzed the public sequencing data and kept in-frame beta chains. Each record represents a unique CDR3 protein, reported with the most common genes and DNA among its rows. TCRdb's processing, not the study's, gives the V and J calls here. This sample comprises 400,000 to 500,000 distinct CDR3 sequences, around a fifth of them detected only once. The ten largest account for around 13% of the sample.

The intended sense of this specimen's time point label: persistent/refractory GD, antithyroid drugs over 5 years with positive TRAb. For both TCR sequencing and RNA sequencing, RNA was extracted from PBMCs using TRIzol. Graves' disease was diagnosed according to American Thyroid Association guidelines. The patients came from an endocrinology department in Xi'an, China. Each patient gave 7.5 to 10 milliliters of peripheral blood, collected in an EDTA anticoagulant tube. PBMCs were isolated by Ficoll Paque Plus density gradient separation without further T cell sorting. An Agilent 2100 Bioanalyzer and agarose gel were used to check RNA quality, while a NanoDrop 2000 measured RNA concentration. On the study overall, not on this receptor specifically: Sequencing and analysis were restricted to the TCR beta chain. A larger number of public clonotypes was shared among persistent patients (about 2,700) than among newly diagnosed patients (around 970). Because the primary lesion, thyroid tissue, could not be accessed, the study looked at peripheral blood alone. TRBV28, TRBJ1-2 and TRBJ2-5 were preferentially used in persistent disease, while TRBV20-1 and TRBJ2-1 were favored in newly diagnosed disease. Lower TCR Shannon entropy and fewer highly expanded clones were observed in persistent Graves' disease patients than in newly diagnosed patients, which suggested clonal expansion. The authors noted that the small sample size was a limitation that may lower accuracy.

This TCR was sampled from a female donor with Graves disease. The rearranged chain carries TRBV28 and TRBJ1-5, with 7 middle bases fitting TRBD1. The source was peripheral blood mononuclear cells (PBMCs), collected when the disease was refractory, from a patient treated with antithyroid drugs. The CDR3 protein is CASRTTGEEAGQPQHF. The sequence in DNA is TGTGCCAGCAGAACCACAGGGGAGGAGGCTGGTCAGCCCCAGCATTTT.